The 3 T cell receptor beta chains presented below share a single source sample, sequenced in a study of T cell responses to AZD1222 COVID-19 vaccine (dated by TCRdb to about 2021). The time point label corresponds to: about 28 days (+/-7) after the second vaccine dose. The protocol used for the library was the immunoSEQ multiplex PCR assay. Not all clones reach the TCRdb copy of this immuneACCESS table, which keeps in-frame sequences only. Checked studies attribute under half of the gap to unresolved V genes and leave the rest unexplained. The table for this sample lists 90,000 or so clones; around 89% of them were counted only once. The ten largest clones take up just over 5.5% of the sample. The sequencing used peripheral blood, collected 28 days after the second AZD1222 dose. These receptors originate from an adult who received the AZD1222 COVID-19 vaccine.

The CDR3 region is CASTLGGSSYNEQFF. DNA of the CDR3: TGTGCCAGCACCCTAGGTGGGAGCTCCTACAATGAGCAGTTCTTC. The V and J genes are TRBV27 and TRBJ2-1; possible D gene TRBD2, 5 bases. Germline CDR1 is MNHEY and CDR2 is SMNVEV (reference sequence). The germline V and J ends were trimmed by 7 bases and 0 bases, with 13 bases remaining between them. The CDR3 contains 15 residues.

CDR3 DNA sequence: TGTGCCAGCAGTGAAAGGTTTAGGGACCCCTCTGGAAACACCATATATTTT. It is translated as CASSERFRDPSGNTIYF. This chain connects TRBV2 to TRBJ1-3, with a weak D call TRBD1 (5 bases). V lost 2 bases to trimming and J lost 0 bases, with 14 bases between them. CDR1 is SNHLY, CDR2 FYNNEI, per germline. This CDR3 contains 17 residues.

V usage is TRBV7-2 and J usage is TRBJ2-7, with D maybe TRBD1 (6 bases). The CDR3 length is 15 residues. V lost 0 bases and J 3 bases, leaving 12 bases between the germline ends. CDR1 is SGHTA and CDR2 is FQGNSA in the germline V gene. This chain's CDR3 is CASSLASGTLYEQYF. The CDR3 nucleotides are TGTGCCAGCAGCTTAGCTTCCGGGACACTCTACGAGCAGTACTTC.